One sample yielded the 22 T cell receptor beta chains listed below, sequenced in a study of cytomegalovirus exposure and HLA in healthy donors. The PCR used 60 Vbeta and 13 Jbeta primers. Data came from immunoSEQ multiplex PCR; TCRdb stores just in-frame clones and leaves some out. The table has roughly 150,000 clones, just under 75% seen once. Material for sequencing was PBMCs. These receptors were obtained from a woman between 18 and 30 years old in good health and CMV-seronegative.

This clone was observed a few times. The genes are TRBV7-9 and TRBJ1-1; 9 positions match TRBD1. The CDR3 extends over 15 amino acids. J gave up 6 bases and V 0 bases, and 5 bases lay outside the gene matches. The V gene's germline CDR1 is SEHNR and CDR2 FQNEAQ (reference sequence). The CDR3 sequence is CASSLAGTGTPEAFF. DNA for the CDR3: TGTGCCAGCAGCTTAGCCGGGACAGGGACCCCTGAAGCTTTCTTT.

This clone was seen more than once but under ten times. The chain combines TRBV9 with TRBJ1-2; D is perhaps TRBD1 (5 bases). Germline assignment: CDR1 SGDLS and CDR2 YYNGEE. Trimming shortened V by 4 bases and J by 4 bases, and 17 bases separated the two germline ends. This CDR3 region has 15 residues. For the CDR3, the DNA is TGTGCCAGCAGCCCTCCACCGGGACTGAGCTATGGCTACACCTTC. Amino acids: CASSPPPGLSYGYTF.

The chain is built from TRBV19 and TRBJ2-2; 11 nucleotides match TRBD2. CDR1 LNHDA and CDR2 SQIVND come from the germline V gene (reference sequence). This CDR3 spans 15 amino acids. The DNA of the CDR3 is TGTGCGGCTAGCGGGGGGAACGCGAACACCGGGGAGCTGTTTTTT. This gives the protein CAASGGNANTGELFF.

The chain combines TRBV7-6 with TRBJ2-3; D gene unclear. Germline lookup yields CDR1 SGHVS and CDR2 FNYEAQ. This CDR3 comprises 15 residues. The V end was cut by 1 base, the J end by 0 bases, with 8 bases between. Here the CDR3 reads CASSLVAVSTDTQYF. The CDR3 bases are TGTGCCAGCAGCTTAGTGGCGGTTAGCACAGATACGCAGTATTTT.

The chain recombines TRBV7-7 with TRBJ2-5; 9 bases agree with TRBD2. The V gene's germline CDR1 is SSHAT and CDR2 FNYEAQ (reference sequence). Trimming took 5 bases from V and 5 from J; bases not matched to a gene: 15. The CDR3 consists of 17 residues. CDR3 protein: CASSKTSGVLAGETQYF. CDR3 nucleotides: TGTGCCAGCAGCAAGACTAGCGGCGTACTGGCGGGGGAGACCCAGTACTTC.

This clone turned up a few times. The chain combines TRBV28 with TRBJ1-1, with D possibly matching TRBD1 (6 bases). The V gene's germline CDR1 is MDHEN and CDR2 SYDVKM. The CDR3 covers 16 residues. V was trimmed by 6 bases and J by 1 base, leaving 18 bases between them. DNA for the CDR3: TGTGCCAGCAGACGACAAACAGGGTCGGGGAACACTGAAGCTTTCTTT. Translation gives CASRRQTGSGNTEAFF.

This chain connects TRBV4-2 to TRBJ2-5, with 7 bases aligning to TRBD1. V lost 4 bases, J lost 4 bases, and 9 bases stayed unmatched. Per the germline V gene, CDR1 is LGHNA and CDR2 is YNFKEQ. This CDR3 has 15 residues. As DNA, the CDR3 is TGTGCCAGCAGCCTAATCCGACAGGGCGCAGAGACCCAGTACTTC. Amino acid sequence: CASSLIRQGAETQYF.

V usage is TRBV28 and J usage is TRBJ1-5, with 8 positions matching TRBD1. The trim removed 2 bases at V and 4 bases at J, leaving 7 bases unmatched. Per germline, CDR1 MDHEN and CDR2 SYDVKM. The CDR3 length is 16 residues. For the CDR3, the DNA is TGTGCCAGCAGTTTAGGGGGGACAGGACATAATCAGCCCCAGCATTTT. Protein sequence: CASSLGGTGHNQPQHF.

In DNA form, the CDR3 reads TGCGCCAGCAGCTTCGAGGGGGAAGAGACCCAGTACTTC. Translation: CASSFEGEETQYF. V gene TRBV5-1 combines with J gene TRBJ2-5; a possible D gene is TRBD1 (6 bases). Trimming pared 2 bases from V and 3 bases from J, leaving 8 bases between. The CDR3 contains 13 residues. Germline lookup yields CDR1 SGHRS and CDR2 YFSETQ.

This chain joins TRBV7-3 and TRBJ1-4; 9 positions match TRBD1. The CDR3 extends over 15 amino acids. CDR1 and CDR2 from the germline V gene are SGHTA and FQGTGA. V dropped 2 bases and J dropped 5; count of bases not matched to a gene: 3. This CDR3 is CASSLGGTGNEKLFF. In DNA form, the CDR3 reads TGTGCCAGCAGCTTAGGCGGGACAGGGAATGAAAAACTGTTTTTT. Using reference TRBV7-3 and TRBJ1-4 for the parts outside the CDR3, the full variable domain is GAGVSQTPSNKVTEKGKYVELRCDPISGHTALYWYRQSLGQGPEFLIYFQGTGAADDSGLPNDRFFAVRPEGSVSTLKIQRTERGDSAVYLCASSLGGTGNEKLFFGSGTQLSVL.

This clone was counted only a few times. The CDR3 sequence is CASSLGGTVDTEAFF. The CDR3, as DNA: TGCGCCAGCAGCTTGGGAGGGACAGTGGACACTGAAGCTTTCTTT. This chain links TRBV5-1 with TRBJ1-1, with 7 bases matching TRBD1. The CDR3 consists of 15 residues. CDR1 and CDR2 (germline): SGHRS, YFSETQ. Trimming at V came to 0 bases and at J to 3 bases, leaving 5 bases not matched to a gene.

V gene TRBV2 combines with J gene TRBJ2-5; TRBD1 matches 9 bases. Germline loops: CDR1 SNHLY, CDR2 FYNNEI. Germline trimming cut 6 bases from V and 5 bases from J; bases unmatched to any gene: 10. There are 15 residues in the CDR3. In DNA form, the CDR3 reads TGTGCCAGCAGAGGGAACAGGGGGCGCACGGAGACCCAGTACTTC. This encodes CASRGNRGRTETQYF.

V and J are TRBV7-9 and TRBJ1-2; 7 bases align to TRBD1. V shed 8 bases and J 4 bases; nucleotides not matched to a gene: 4. Looked up from germline, CDR1 is SEHNR and CDR2 is FQNEAQ (reference sequence). The CDR3 extends over 12 amino acids. CDR3 residues: CASLGQLYGYTF. The CDR3 DNA reads TGTGCCAGCTTGGGACAGCTCTATGGCTACACCTTC.

The rearrangement joins TRBV28 to TRBJ1-4; 9 bases are shared with TRBD1. The CDR3 loop spans 14 amino acids. The V gene end was trimmed by 5 bases and the J gene end by 3 bases; junction bases not matched to a gene: 1. Germline V CDR1 and CDR2: MDHEN, SYDVKM. The CDR3 reads CASSRQGANEKLFF. The DNA for the CDR3 is TGTGCCAGCAGTCGACAGGGGGCTAATGAAAAACTGTTTTTT.

The rearrangement joins TRBV7-3 to TRBJ2-2, with 9 bases that match TRBD2. This CDR3 spans 18 amino acids. V lost 5 bases to trimming and J lost 0 bases; unmatched junction nucleotides: 10. CDR1 is SGHTA, CDR2 FQGTGA, per germline. CDR3 region: CASSRMLAGSANTGELFF. The CDR3 DNA follows: TGTGCCAGCAGCCGAATGCTAGCGGGGAGCGCGAACACCGGGGAGCTGTTTTTT.

This clone has just a few counts. The chain uses TRBV14 and TRBJ1-2, with 7 bases that match TRBD1. V trimming: 0 bases; J trimming: 8 bases; junction bases outside the gene matches: 9. CDR1 is SGHDN and CDR2 is FVKESK in the germline V gene. There are 15 residues in the CDR3. CDR3 nucleotides: TGTGCCAGCAGCCAAGATCTAACAGGGGTGAGGGGCTACACCTTC. Translating it yields CASSQDLTGVRGYTF.

The chain employs TRBV4-1 and TRBJ1-6; D uncertain. V was pared by 1 base and J by 2 bases, with 6 bases between. Germline values: CDR1 MGHRA, CDR2 YSYEKL. The CDR3 runs to 15 residues. CDR3 amino acids: CASSQALAYNSPLHF. The CDR3 nucleotides read TGCGCCAGCAGCCAAGCTTTAGCCTATAATTCACCCCTCCACTTT.

The chain recombines TRBV4-1 with TRBJ2-7; D ambiguous. Germline-derived CDR1 and CDR2 are MGHRA and YSYEKL. Trimming stripped 0 bases from V and 5 bases from J, with 8 bases between. The CDR3 is 13 amino acids. CDR3 amino acids: CASSQDQSDEQYF. In DNA, the CDR3 is TGCGCCAGCAGCCAAGATCAGTCAGACGAGCAGTACTTC.

This clone showed up just a few times. The V and J genes are TRBV7-8 and TRBJ2-1; D ambiguous. In germline, CDR1 is SGHVS, CDR2 FQNEAQ. The CDR3 consists of 16 residues. Trimming removed 5 bases from V and 0 bases from J, with 14 bases in between. The CDR3 protein is CASSPRPVSSYNEQFF. The DNA for the CDR3 is TGTGCCAGCAGCCCCCGCCCCGTTAGCTCCTACAATGAGCAGTTCTTC.

This chain joins TRBV9 and TRBJ2-1, with D perhaps matching TRBD1 (6 bases). This CDR3 is built from 15 residues. CDR1 SGDLS and CDR2 YYNGEE come from the germline V gene. V was trimmed by 2 bases and J by 8 bases, leaving 17 bases between them. CDR3 region: CASSVGRGSFDEQFF. The CDR3 bases are TGTGCCAGCAGCGTGGGCAGGGGTTCGTTCGATGAGCAGTTCTTC.

This clone has just one count. The rearrangement links TRBV4-1 to TRBJ2-3; 10 bases are a match to TRBD1. Germline trimming cut 3 bases from V and 4 bases from J; bases unmatched to any gene: 4. This CDR3 is built from 15 residues. The germline CDR1 and CDR2 sequences are MGHRA and YSYEKL. The CDR3 DNA reads TGCGCCAGCAGCCAGCCGGGACAGGGGCCAGATACGCAGTATTTT. Amino acids: CASSQPGQGPDTQYF.

This clone has just a few counts. The chain recombines TRBV2 with TRBJ2-7, with 12 bases identical to TRBD1. V shed 6 bases and J 6 bases; nucleotides not matched to a gene: 6. The germline V gene has CDR1 SNHLY and CDR2 FYNNEI. CDR3 size: 14 residues. As DNA, the CDR3 is TGTGCCAGCAGGGGACAGGGGGCAGTGGGCGAGCAGTACGTC. This encodes CASRGQGAVGEQYV.